One and the same sample provided the 20 T cell receptor beta chains below, sequenced in a study of glioma-infiltrating T cells after dendritic cell vaccination (dated by TCRdb to 2016 to 2018). The time point label, read with the paper, signifies: after dendritic cell vaccination, including at tumor progression/relapse. Library preparation used the immunoSEQ multiplex PCR assay. The clones in this table, taken by TCRdb from immuneACCESS, are in-frame only. Not every clone is retained; where verified, under half of the shortfall comes from an unresolved V gene, and the cause of the rest is unknown. Present in this sample are 55,000 to 75,000 clones, just under 85% of which were seen just once. Jointly, the top ten make up approximately 14% of the sample. Sequenced here: blood, sampled after dendritic cell vaccination. The receptors were gathered from a human donor with glioblastoma.

J is TRBJ1-5 and V is TRBV10-3, with D perhaps TRBD1 (6 bases). V lost 5 bases to trimming and J lost 5 bases, with 10 bases between them. The CDR3 totals 13 residues. CDR1 is ENHRY and CDR2 is SYGVKD in the germline V gene. CDR3 protein: CAISPGHDQPQHF. The DNA for the CDR3 is TGTGCCATCAGTCCGGGACATGATCAGCCCCAGCATTTT.

The table lists this clone with a few counts. The chain recombines TRBV5-4 with TRBJ1-1; the match to TRBD1 covers 8 bases. The CDR3 is 13 residues long. V gave up 9 bases and J gave up 4 bases; unmatched junction bases: 8. CDR1 and CDR2 from the germline V gene are SGHNT and YYREEE (reference sequence). CDR3 in amino acids: CATDRGSGTEAFF. The CDR3 bases are TGTGCCACCGACAGGGGTTCGGGCACTGAAGCTTTCTTT.

The gene calls are TRBV5-8 and TRBJ2-7; no definite D call. The CDR3 has 11 amino acids. Germline-derived CDR1 and CDR2 are SGHTS and YDEGEE. V lost 7 bases and J lost 1, with 6 bases in between. The CDR3 nucleotides read TGTGCCAGCGCGGAGTCCTACGAGCAGTACTTC. Amino acids: CASAESYEQYF.

The rearrangement links TRBV12-5 to TRBJ1-5; D remains unclear. This CDR3 comprises 12 residues. In germline, CDR1 is LGHNT, CDR2 FRNRAP. The germline V and J ends were trimmed by 6 bases and 5 bases, with 8 bases remaining between them. The CDR3 region is CASGIPDQPQHF. For the CDR3, the DNA is TGTGCTAGTGGGATACCAGATCAGCCCCAGCATTTT.

This chain links TRBV7-2 with TRBJ1-2, with 7 positions matching TRBD1. CDR3 size: 15 residues. Germline lookup yields CDR1 SGHTA and CDR2 FQGNSA. The J segment lost 4 bases and the V segment lost 1 base, leaving 6 bases of the junction unmatched. CDR3 DNA sequence: TGTGCCAGCAGCTTAGTTGCAGGGGGGAGCTATGGCTACACCTTC. Its protein is CASSLVAGGSYGYTF.

This clone turned up a few times. The chain carries TRBV10-3 and TRBJ2-7; 8 bases are a match to TRBD2. CDR3 length: 17 residues. With V trimmed by 0 bases and J by 0 bases, 7 bases remained unmatched. Germline V gives CDR1 ENHRY, CDR2 SYGVKD. CDR3 sequence (DNA): TGTGCCATCAGTGAGTCTGGGGGACTAGAGGCCTCCTACGAGCAGTACTTC. The encoded protein is CAISESGGLEASYEQYF.

The genes are TRBV2 and TRBJ1-2; no definite D call. The ends were cut back, 3 bases at V and 1 base at J, with 6 bases in the middle. CDR3 length: 13 amino acids. Germline-derived CDR1 and CDR2 are SNHLY and FYNNEI. The CDR3 sequence: CASSDRVNYGYTF. The CDR3 region has the DNA TGTGCCAGCAGTGATCGAGTTAACTATGGCTACACCTTC.

Here the CDR3 DNA reads TGCGCCAGCAGTGCAAGGAGGGACCCAAACACTGAAGCTTTCTTT. Amino acid sequence: CASSARRDPNTEAFF. The V gene is TRBV10-2, the J gene TRBJ1-1; D perhaps matches TRBD1 (5 bases). The CDR3 is made up of 15 amino acids. Germline V gene lookup returns CDR1 WSHSY and CDR2 SAAADI. With 4 bases removed from V and 2 bases from J, the gap between germline ends came to 14 bases.

This clone has more than one count but fewer than ten. A single base separates this from a much larger clone, so it may be a read error. V is TRBV4-2 and J is TRBJ2-4; D is perhaps TRBD1 (5 bases). The CDR3 is 17 residues long. The V gene's germline CDR1 is LGHNA and CDR2 YNFKEQ. V lost 1 base, J lost 0 bases, and 13 bases lay in between. The chain's CDR3 is CASSQVTGTLAKNIQYF. CDR3 coding DNA: TGTGCCAGCAGCCAAGTCACAGGTACCCTAGCCAAAAACATTCAGTACTTC.

The rearrangement joins TRBV7-3 to TRBJ2-7; tentatively, D is TRBD2 (6 bases). The CDR3 loop spans 13 amino acids. Germline V gives CDR1 SGHTA, CDR2 FQGTGA. Between the trimmed V and J ends, which lost 3 bases and 7 bases, there was a span of 13 bases. CDR3 sequence reads: CASSFSAGSEQYF. Written as DNA, the CDR3 is TGTGCCAGCAGCTTTTCGGCGGGGAGTGAGCAGTACTTC.

The V and J genes are TRBV19 and TRBJ2-3; 8 positions agree with TRBD2. Losses at the gene ends were 0 bases for V and 1 base for J; bases not matched to a gene: 6. Germline lookup yields CDR1 LNHDA and CDR2 SQIVND (reference sequence). This CDR3 has 17 residues. The CDR3 DNA reads TGTGCCAGTAGTATAGATCGCCCAGCGGGGGGCACAGATACGCAGTATTTT. Its protein product is CASSIDRPAGGTDTQYF.

The chain employs TRBV19 and TRBJ2-2; D not resolved. The CDR3 sequence is 14 residues long. Germline V gene data show CDR1 as LNHDA and CDR2 as SQIVND (reference sequence). V lost 5 bases, J lost 1 base, and 8 bases lay in between. The CDR3 region is CASSAFRNTGELFF. CDR3 sequence (DNA): TGTGCCAGTAGTGCCTTCAGGAACACCGGGGAGCTGTTTTTT.

This rearrangement joins TRBV7-6 to TRBJ1-3, with a weak D call TRBD1 (5 bases). The CDR3 spans 14 residues. Germline V CDR1 and CDR2: SGHVS, FNYEAQ. Trimming removed 5 bases from V and 4 bases from J, with 12 bases in between. The CDR3 region is CASSVAGRGNTIYF. In nucleotides, the CDR3 is TGTGCCAGCAGCGTCGCAGGGAGGGGAAACACCATATATTTT.

Concerning this clone: One junction end disagrees with the germline gene, perhaps due to a read error. The chain employs TRBV7-7 and TRBJ1-2; no clear D. Germline assignment: CDR1 SSHAT and CDR2 FNYEAQ (reference sequence). The CDR3 totals 12 residues. CDR3: CASTPLSYGYTF. The CDR3, as DNA: TGTGCTAGCACCCCCCTTAGCTATGGCTACACCTTC.

This clone came up a few times. The chain uses TRBV23-1 and TRBJ1-3; tentatively, D is TRBD1 (6 bases). TRBV23-1 qualifies as an ORF whose function is uncertain. Trimming removed 3 bases at V and 1 base at J, with 13 bases between. The CDR3 sequence is 16 residues long. CDR3 in DNA: TGCGCCAGCAGTCACCATCGGGACATTTCTGGAAACACCATATATTTT. The encoded protein is CASSHHRDISGNTIYF.

The chain combines TRBV4-1 with TRBJ1-2, with D tentatively TRBD1 (6 bases). Germline-derived CDR1 and CDR2 are MGHRA and YSYEKL. V lost 0 bases to trimming and J lost 3 bases, with 11 bases between them. The CDR3 has 15 amino acids. The CDR3 sequence is CASSQETGLHYGYTF. The CDR3 coding sequence is TGCGCCAGCAGCCAAGAAACAGGGCTACACTATGGCTACACCTTC.

The J gene is TRBJ2-2, the V gene TRBV5-4; 10 nucleotides line up with TRBD1. Per germline, CDR1 SGHNT and CDR2 YYREEE (reference sequence). J gave up 9 bases and V 0 bases, and 5 bases lay outside the gene matches. This CDR3 is built from 15 residues. CDR3 sequence (DNA): TGTGCCAGCAGCTTGGGGGACAGGGGAGGAAGGGAGCTGTTTTTT. This encodes CASSLGDRGGRELFF.

This chain uses TRBV30 with TRBJ1-1; D possibly corresponds to TRBD1 (5 bases). Germline V lookup: CDR1 GTSNPN, CDR2 SVGIG (reference sequence). This CDR3 spans 12 amino acids. V gave up 8 bases and J gave up 2 bases, with 12 bases separating them. CDR3 region: CAGAWRNTEAFF. The CDR3 DNA reads as TGTGCCGGGGCTTGGAGAAACACTGAAGCTTTCTTT.

V usage is TRBV19 and J usage is TRBJ1-6, with a possible D match to TRBD1 (6 bases). The CDR3 is made up of 18 amino acids. Germline CDR1 is LNHDA and CDR2 is SQIVND (reference sequence). Trimming took off 4 bases at V and 3 bases at J, with 19 bases between the two ends. In nucleotides, the CDR3 is TGTGCCAGTAGTAAGCTTGGATCCCCGGGACACTATAATTCACCCCTCCACTTT. The encoded protein is CASSKLGSPGHYNSPLHF.

The CDR3 nucleotides read TGCGCCAGCAGCTTGGGGACTAGCGATGGGGGTACGCAGTATTTT. Residues: CASSLGTSDGGTQYF. The chain recombines TRBV5-1 with TRBJ2-3, with TRBD2 identical over 9 bases. CDR3 size: 15 residues. Germline-derived CDR1 and CDR2 are SGHRS and YFSETQ. V shed 0 bases, J shed 8 bases, and the junction held 7 bases outside the gene matches.